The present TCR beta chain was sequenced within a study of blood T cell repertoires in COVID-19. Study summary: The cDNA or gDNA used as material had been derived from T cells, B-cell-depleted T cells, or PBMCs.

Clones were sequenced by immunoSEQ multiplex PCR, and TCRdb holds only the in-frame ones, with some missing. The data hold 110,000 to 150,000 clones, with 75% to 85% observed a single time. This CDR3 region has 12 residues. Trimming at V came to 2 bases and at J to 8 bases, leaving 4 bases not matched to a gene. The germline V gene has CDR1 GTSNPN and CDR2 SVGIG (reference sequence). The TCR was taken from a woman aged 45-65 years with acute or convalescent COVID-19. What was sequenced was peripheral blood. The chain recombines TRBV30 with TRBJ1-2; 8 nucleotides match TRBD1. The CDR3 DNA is TGTGCCTGGAGTACGACAGGGGCGGGCTACACCTTC. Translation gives CAWSTTGAGYTF.